This T cell receptor (beta chain) is from a study of blood T cell repertoires in COVID-19. Looking at the study overall: The study drew acute and convalescent COVID-19 samples from the United States, Italy and Spain. PBMCs, B-cell-depleted T cells, or T cells were the source of the cDNA or gDNA that made up the material.

Authors' analysis steps: The assay estimated nucleated cells by amplifying reference gene primers. Libraries were prepared by immunoSEQ multiplex PCR; TCRdb keeps only in-frame clonotypes and omits some of them. The V and J calls and the clone size are those of that table, but D and trimming were determined from the DNA. The sample lists over 45,000 clones, around 80% occurring once. The CDR3 is 15 residues long. Looked up from germline, CDR1 is LGHDT and CDR2 is YNNKEL (reference sequence). V gave up 1 base and J gave up 7 bases; unmatched junction bases: 4. The genes are TRBV3-1 (or the pseudogene TRBV3-2) and TRBJ1-6; 7 bases are a match to TRBD1. The TCR sequence derives from a woman of 80 years or more with acute or convalescent COVID-19. Source material: peripheral blood. The CDR3 DNA reads as TGTGCCAGCAGCCAAGCGACAGGGATCAATTCACCCCTCCACTTT. Its protein product is CASSQATGINSPLHF.